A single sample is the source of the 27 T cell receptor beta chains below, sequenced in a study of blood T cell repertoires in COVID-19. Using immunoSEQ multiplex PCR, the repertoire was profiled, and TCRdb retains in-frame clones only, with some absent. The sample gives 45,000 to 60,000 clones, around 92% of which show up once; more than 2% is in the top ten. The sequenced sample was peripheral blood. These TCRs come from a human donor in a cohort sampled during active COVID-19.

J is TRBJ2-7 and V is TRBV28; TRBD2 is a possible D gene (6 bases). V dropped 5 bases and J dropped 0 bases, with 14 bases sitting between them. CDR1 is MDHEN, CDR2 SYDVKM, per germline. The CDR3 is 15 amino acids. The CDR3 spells CASSPRGGVSYEQYF. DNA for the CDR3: TGTGCCAGCAGTCCCCGGGGCGGGGTCTCCTACGAGCAGTACTTC.

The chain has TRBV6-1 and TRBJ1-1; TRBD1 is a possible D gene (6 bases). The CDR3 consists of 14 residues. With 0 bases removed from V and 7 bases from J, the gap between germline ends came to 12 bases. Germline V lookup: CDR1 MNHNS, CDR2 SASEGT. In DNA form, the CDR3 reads TGTGCCAGCAGTGAAGCGCGACAGGCTAGTGAAGCTTTCTTT. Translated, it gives CASSEARQASEAFF.

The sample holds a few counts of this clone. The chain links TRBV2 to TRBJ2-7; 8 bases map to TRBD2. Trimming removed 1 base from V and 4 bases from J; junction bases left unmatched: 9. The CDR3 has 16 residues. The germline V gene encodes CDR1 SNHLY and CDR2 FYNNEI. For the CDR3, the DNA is TGTGCCAGCAGTGAAGAAGCGGGAGCCGCAGGGTACGAGCAGTACTTC. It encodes CASSEEAGAAGYEQYF.

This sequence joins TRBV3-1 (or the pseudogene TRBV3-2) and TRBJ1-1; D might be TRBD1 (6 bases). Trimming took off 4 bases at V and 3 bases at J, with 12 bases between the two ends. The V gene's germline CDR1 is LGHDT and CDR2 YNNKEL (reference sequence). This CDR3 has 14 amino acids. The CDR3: CASSPQHRDTEAFF. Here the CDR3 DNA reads TGTGCCAGCAGCCCACAGCACAGGGACACTGAAGCTTTCTTT.

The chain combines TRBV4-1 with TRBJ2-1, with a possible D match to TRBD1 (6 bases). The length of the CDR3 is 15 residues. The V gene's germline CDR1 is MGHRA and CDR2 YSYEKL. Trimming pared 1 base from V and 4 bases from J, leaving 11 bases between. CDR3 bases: TGCGCCAGCAGCCAAGGGGGACACTTTTACAATGAGCAGTTCTTC. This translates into CASSQGGHFYNEQFF.

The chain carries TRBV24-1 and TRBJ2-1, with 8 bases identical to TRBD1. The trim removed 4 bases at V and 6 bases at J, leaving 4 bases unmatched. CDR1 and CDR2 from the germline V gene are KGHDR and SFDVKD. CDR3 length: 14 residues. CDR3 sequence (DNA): TGTGCCACCAGTGACCCCGGGACAGGCAATGAGCAGTTCTTC. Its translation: CATSDPGTGNEQFF.

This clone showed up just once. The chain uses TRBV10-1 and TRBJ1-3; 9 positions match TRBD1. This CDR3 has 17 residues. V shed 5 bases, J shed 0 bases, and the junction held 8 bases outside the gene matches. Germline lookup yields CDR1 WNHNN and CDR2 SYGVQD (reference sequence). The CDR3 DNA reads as TGCGCCAGCAGTTTAAGACAGGGGGGGACCTCTGGAAACACCATATATTTT. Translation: CASSLRQGGTSGNTIYF.

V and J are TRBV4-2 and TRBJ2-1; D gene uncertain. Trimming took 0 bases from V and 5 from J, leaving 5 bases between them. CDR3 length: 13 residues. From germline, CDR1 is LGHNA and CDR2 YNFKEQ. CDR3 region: CASSQDRDNEQFF. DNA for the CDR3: TGTGCCAGCAGCCAAGACCGGGACAATGAGCAGTTCTTC.

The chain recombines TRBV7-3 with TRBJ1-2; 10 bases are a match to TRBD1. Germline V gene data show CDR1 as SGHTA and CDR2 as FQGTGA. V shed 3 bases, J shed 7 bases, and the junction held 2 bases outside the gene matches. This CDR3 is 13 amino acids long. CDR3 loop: CASSFGDRGGYTF. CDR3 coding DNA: TGTGCCAGCAGCTTTGGGGACAGGGGTGGCTACACCTTC. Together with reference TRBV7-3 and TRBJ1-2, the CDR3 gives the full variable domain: GAGVSQTPSNKVTEKGKYVELRCDPISGHTALYWYRQSLGQGPEFLIYFQGTGAADDSGLPNDRFFAVRPEGSVSTLKIQRTERGDSAVYLCASSFGDRGGYTFGSGTRLTVV.

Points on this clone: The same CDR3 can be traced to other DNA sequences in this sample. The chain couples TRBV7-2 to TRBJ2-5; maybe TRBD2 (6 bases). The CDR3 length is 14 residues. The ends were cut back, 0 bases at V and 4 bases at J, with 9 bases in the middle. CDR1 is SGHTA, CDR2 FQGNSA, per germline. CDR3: CASSLAGGRETQYF. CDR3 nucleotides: TGTGCCAGCAGCTTAGCGGGGGGTAGAGAGACCCAGTACTTC.

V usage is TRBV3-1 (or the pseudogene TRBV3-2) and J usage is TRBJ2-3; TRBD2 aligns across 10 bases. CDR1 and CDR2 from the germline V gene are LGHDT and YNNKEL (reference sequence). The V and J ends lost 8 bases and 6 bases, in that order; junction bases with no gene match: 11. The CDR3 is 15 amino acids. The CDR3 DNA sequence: TGTGCCAGCCGGTCGGGACTAGCGTTTTGGGATACGCAGTATTTT. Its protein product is CASRSGLAFWDTQYF.

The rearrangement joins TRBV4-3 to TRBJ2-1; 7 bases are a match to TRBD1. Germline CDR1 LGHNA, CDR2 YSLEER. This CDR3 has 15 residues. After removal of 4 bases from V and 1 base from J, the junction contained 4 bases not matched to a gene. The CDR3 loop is CASSRRQGSYNEQFF. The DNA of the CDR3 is TGCGCCAGCAGCCGACGACAGGGTTCCTACAATGAGCAGTTCTTC.

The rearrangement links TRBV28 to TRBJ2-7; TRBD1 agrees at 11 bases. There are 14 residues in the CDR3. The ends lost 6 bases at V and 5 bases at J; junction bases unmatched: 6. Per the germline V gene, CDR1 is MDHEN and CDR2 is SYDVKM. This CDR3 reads CASSRTGGADEQYF. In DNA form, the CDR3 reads TGTGCCAGCAGCAGGACAGGGGGCGCGGACGAGCAGTACTTC. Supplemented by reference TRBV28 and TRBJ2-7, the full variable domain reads DVKVTQSSRYLVKRTGEKVFLECVQDMDHENMFWYRQDPGLGLRLIYFSYDVKMKEKGDIPEGYSVSREKKERFSLILESASTNQTSMYLCASSRTGGADEQYFGPGTRLTVT.

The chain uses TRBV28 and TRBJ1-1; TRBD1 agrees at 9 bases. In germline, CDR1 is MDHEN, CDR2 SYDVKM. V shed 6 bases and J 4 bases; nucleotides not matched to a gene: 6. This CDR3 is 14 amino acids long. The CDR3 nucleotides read TGTGCCAGCAGCCCGACAGGGGGAGGCACTGAAGCTTTCTTT. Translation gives CASSPTGGGTEAFF.

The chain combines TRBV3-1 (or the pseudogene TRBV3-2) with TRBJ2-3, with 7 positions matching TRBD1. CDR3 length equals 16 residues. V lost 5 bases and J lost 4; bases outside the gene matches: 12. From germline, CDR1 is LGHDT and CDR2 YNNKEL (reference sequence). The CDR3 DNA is TGTGCCAGCAGCGAAGTAAGGTTACAGGGGTCAGATACGCAGTATTTT. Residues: CASSEVRLQGSDTQYF.

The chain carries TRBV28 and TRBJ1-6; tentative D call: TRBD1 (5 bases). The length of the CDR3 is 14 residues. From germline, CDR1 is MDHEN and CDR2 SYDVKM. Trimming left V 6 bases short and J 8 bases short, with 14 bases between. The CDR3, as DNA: TGTGCCAGCAGGGCGGGACTAGGCGATTCACCCCTCCACTTT. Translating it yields CASRAGLGDSPLHF.

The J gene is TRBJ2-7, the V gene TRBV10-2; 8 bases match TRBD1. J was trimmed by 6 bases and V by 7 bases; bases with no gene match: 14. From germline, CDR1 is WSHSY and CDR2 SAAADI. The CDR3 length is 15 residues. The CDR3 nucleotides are TGCGCCAGCACTCCAGAGCGACAGGGGTTGAGCGAGCAGTACTTC. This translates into CASTPERQGLSEQYF.

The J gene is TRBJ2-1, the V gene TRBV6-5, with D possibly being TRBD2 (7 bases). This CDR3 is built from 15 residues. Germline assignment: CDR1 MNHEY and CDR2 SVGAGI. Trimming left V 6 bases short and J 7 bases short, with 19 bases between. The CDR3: CASREGEGWGNEQFF. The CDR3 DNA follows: TGTGCCAGCAGAGAGGGGGAGGGGTGGGGAAATGAGCAGTTCTTC.

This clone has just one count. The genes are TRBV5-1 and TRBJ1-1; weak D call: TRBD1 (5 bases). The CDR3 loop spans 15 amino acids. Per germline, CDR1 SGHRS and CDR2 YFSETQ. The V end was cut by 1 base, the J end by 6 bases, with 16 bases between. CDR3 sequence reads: CASSLRLGEGAEAFF. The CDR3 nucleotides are TGCGCCAGCAGCTTGAGACTAGGGGAGGGAGCTGAAGCTTTCTTT.

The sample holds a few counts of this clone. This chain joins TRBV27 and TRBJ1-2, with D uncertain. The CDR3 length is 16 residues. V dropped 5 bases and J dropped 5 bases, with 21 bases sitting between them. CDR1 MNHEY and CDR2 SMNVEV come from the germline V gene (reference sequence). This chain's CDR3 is CASSTIYDSFSYGYTF. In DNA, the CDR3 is TGTGCCAGCAGTACTATCTATGATAGTTTTTCTTATGGCTACACCTTC.

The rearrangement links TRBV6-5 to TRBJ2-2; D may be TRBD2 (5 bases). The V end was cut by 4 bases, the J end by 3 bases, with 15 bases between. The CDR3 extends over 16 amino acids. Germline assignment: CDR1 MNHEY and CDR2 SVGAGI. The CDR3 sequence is CASSSPVGVDTGELFF. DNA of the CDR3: TGTGCCAGCAGTTCACCAGTGGGAGTTGACACCGGGGAGCTGTTTTTT.

This CDR3 reads CASSLAVREGRVQETQYF. In DNA, the CDR3 is TGTGCCAGCAGCTTGGCCGTCAGGGAAGGTCGGGTCCAAGAGACCCAGTACTTC. The chain is built from TRBV5-4 and TRBJ2-5, with D possibly being TRBD1 (5 bases). In germline, CDR1 is SGHNT, CDR2 YYREEE (reference sequence). The V end was cut by 0 bases, the J end by 1 base, with 19 bases between. CDR3 length equals 18 residues.

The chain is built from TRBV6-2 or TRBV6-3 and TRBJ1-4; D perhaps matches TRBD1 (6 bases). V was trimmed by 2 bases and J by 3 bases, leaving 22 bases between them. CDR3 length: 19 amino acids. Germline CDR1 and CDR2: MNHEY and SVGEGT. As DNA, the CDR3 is TGTGCCAGCAGTTACGACGTCCGGGGGGCCCCTCGCGCTAATGAAAAACTGTTTTTT. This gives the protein CASSYDVRGAPRANEKLFF.

CDR3 residues: CASSKRRTSAEETQYF. The CDR3 DNA reads TGTGCCAGCAGCAAGCGCAGGACTAGCGCGGAAGAGACCCAGTACTTC. The chain uses TRBV7-8 and TRBJ2-5; 9 nucleotides line up with TRBD2. The CDR3 totals 16 residues. V dropped 5 bases and J dropped 3; count of bases not matched to a gene: 10. The V gene's germline CDR1 is SGHVS and CDR2 FQNEAQ.

The CDR3 loop is CASSFRDRSSYEQYF. The CDR3 DNA sequence: TGTGCCAGCAGCTTCCGGGACAGGTCCTCCTACGAGCAGTACTTC. This rearrangement joins TRBV7-8 to TRBJ2-7; 8 bases agree with TRBD1. In germline, CDR1 is SGHVS, CDR2 FQNEAQ. The CDR3 is 15 amino acids. J gave up 0 bases and V 3 bases, and 4 bases lay outside the gene matches.

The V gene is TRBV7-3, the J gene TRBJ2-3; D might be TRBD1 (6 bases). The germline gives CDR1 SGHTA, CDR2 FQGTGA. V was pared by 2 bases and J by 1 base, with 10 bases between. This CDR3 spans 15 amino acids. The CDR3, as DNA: TGTGCCAGCAGCTTAGTGGGGGCGGGCACAGATACGCAGTATTTT. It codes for CASSLVGAGTDTQYF.

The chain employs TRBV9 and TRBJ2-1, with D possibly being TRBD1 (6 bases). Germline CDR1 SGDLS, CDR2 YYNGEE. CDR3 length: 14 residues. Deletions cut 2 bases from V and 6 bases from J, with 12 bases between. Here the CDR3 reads CASSVALQGNEQFF. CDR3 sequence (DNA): TGTGCCAGCAGCGTGGCCCTACAGGGCAATGAGCAGTTCTTC.